The TCR beta chain under discussion was sequenced for a study of blood T cell repertoires in COVID-19. Study as a whole: T cells, B-cell-depleted T cells, or PBMCs supplied cDNA or gDNA.

Germline CDR1 is SNHLY and CDR2 is FYNNEI. J was trimmed by 5 bases and V by 5 bases; bases with no gene match: 3. The CDR3 covers 13 residues. Per the authors' pipeline: Reference gene primer amplification yielded estimated nucleated cell counts. The protocol was immunoSEQ multiplex PCR, while the TCRdb copy is restricted to in-frame clones and leaves out a portion. D and trimming were read from the DNA, whereas the V and J calls and clone size are those reported in that table. The table has approximately 310,000 clones, about 85% seen once; the top ten hold under 2%. Cohort allocation depended upon clinical history that participants reported.

This TCR came from a woman in her 30s who had been exposed to COVID-19. Sequenced material: PBMCs or T cells enriched from blood (not recorded which). V gene TRBV2 combines with J gene TRBJ2-5; 9 bases fit TRBD1. This chain's CDR3 is CASSYRGRETQYF. The CDR3 bases are TGTGCCAGCAGTTACAGGGGGCGGGAGACCCAGTACTTC.